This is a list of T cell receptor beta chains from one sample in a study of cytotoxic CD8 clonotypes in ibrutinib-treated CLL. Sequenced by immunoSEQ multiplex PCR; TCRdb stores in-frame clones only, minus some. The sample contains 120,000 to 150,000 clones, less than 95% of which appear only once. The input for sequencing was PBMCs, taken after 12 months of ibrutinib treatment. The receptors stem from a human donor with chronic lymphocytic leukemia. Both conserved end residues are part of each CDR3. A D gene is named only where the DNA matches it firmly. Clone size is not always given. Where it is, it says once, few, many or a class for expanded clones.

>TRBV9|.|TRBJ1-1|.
CASSVVGENTEAFF
TGTGCCAGCAGCGTAGTGGGGGAGAACACTGAAGCTTTCTTT
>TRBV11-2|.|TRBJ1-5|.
CASSLGASPDQPQHF
TGTGCCAGCAGCTTAGGAGCCAGCCCGGATCAGCCCCAGCATTTT
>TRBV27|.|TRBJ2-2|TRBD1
CASSMTGTLRNTGELFF
TGTGCCAGCAGTATGACAGGGACATTGCGGAACACCGGGGAGCTGTTTTTT
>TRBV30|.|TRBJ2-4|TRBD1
CAWSAGTGGRIQYF
TGTGCCTGGAGTGCCGGGACAGGGGGACGAATTCAGTACTTC
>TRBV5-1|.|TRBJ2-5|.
CASRARVGGQETQYF
TGCGCCAGCAGGGCCAGGGTCGGAGGACAAGAGACCCAGTACTTC
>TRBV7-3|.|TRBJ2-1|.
CASSLGGGDLVGNEQFF
TGTGCCAGCAGCTTGGGAGGAGGGGACCTTGTAGGCAATGAGCAGTTCTTC
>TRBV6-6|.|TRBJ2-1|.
CASRDPSNEQFF
TGTGCCAGCAGGGACCCCTCCAATGAGCAGTTCTTC
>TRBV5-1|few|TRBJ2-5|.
CASSLAGSTETQYF
TGCGCCAGCAGCTTGGCAGGGTCAACGGAGACCCAGTACTTC
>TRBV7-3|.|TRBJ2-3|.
CASSLAEGTDTQYF
TGTGCCAGCAGCCTTGCCGAGGGCACAGATACGCAGTATTTT
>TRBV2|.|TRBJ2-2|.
CAHTKGGTGELFF
TGTGCCCATACCAAGGGGGGGACCGGGGAGCTGTTTTTT
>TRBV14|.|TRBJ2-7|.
CASSLSLTGSFTYEQYF
TGTGCCAGCAGCCTCAGTTTAACAGGGAGTTTTACCTACGAGCAGTACTTC
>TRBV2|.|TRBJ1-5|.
CASVSRPNQPQHF
TGTGCCAGCGTGTCCCGTCCCAATCAGCCCCAGCATTTT
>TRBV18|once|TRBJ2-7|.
CASSYRDGEQYF
TGTGCCAGCTCATACAGGGATGGCGAGCAGTACTTC
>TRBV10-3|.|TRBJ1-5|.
CAISEDPGTTSNQPQHF
TGTGCCATCAGTGAGGATCCCGGGACAACTAGCAATCAGCCCCAGCATTTT
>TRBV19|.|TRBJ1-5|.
CASSILIGQGPQHF
TGTGCCAGTAGTATCTTGATCGGTCAAGGCCCCCAGCATTTT
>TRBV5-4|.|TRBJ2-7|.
CASSLIPVGASSEQYF
TGTGCCAGCAGCTTGATTCCAGTAGGTGCCTCGAGCGAGCAGTACTTC
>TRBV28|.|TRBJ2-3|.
CASSLVRSTDTQYF
TGTGCCAGCAGTTTAGTGAGGTCCACAGATACGCAGTATTTT
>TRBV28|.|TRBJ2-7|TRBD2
CASSFSAGGPGEQYF
TGTGCCAGCAGTTTTTCAGCGGGAGGGCCGGGAGAGCAGTACTTC
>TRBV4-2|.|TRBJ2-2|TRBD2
CASSPSGRAVGTGELFF
TGTGCCAGCAGCCCCAGCGGGAGGGCCGTAGGCACCGGGGAGCTGTTTTTT
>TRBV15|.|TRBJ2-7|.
CATSRGQALSSYEQYF
TGTGCCACCAGCAGAGGACAGGCCCTAAGCTCCTACGAGCAGTACTTC
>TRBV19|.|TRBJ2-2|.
CASMGLPRELFF
TGTGCCAGCATGGGGCTACCCCGGGAGCTGTTTTTT
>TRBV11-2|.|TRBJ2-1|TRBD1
CASSPVGQTSYNEQFF
TGTGCCAGCAGCCCCGTGGGACAGACCTCCTACAATGAGCAGTTCTTC
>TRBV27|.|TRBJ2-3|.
CASNSGGRVSDTQYF
TGTGCCAGCAATAGTGGGGGCCGTGTGTCAGATACGCAGTATTTT
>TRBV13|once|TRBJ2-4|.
CASSWMGEAKNIQYF
TGTGCCAGCAGCTGGATGGGGGAAGCCAAAAACATTCAGTACTTC
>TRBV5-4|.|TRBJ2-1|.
CASSIDKAYNEQFF
TGTGCCAGCAGTATTGACAAGGCCTACAATGAGCAGTTCTTC
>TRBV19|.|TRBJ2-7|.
CASSGQGNHEQYF
TGTGCCAGTAGTGGGCAGGGGAACCACGAGCAGTACTTC
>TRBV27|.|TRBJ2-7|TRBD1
CASSPGWDRGNEQYF
TGTGCCAGCAGCCCTGGGTGGGACAGGGGGAACGAGCAGTACTTC
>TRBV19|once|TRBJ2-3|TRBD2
CATGTSGGDTQYF
TGTGCCACTGGGACTAGCGGGGGAGATACGCAGTATTTT
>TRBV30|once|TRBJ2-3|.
CAWSSSTDTQYF
TGTGCCTGGAGTTCTAGCACAGATACGCAGTATTTT
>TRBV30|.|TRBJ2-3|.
CAWSSSTDTQYF
TGTGCCTGGAGTAGCAGCACAGATACGCAGTATTTT
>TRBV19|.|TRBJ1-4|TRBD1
CASSMSGQGENEKLFF
TGTGCCAGTAGTATGAGTGGACAGGGAGAGAATGAAAAACTGTTTTTT
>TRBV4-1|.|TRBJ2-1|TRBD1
CASSLPDRAYNEQFF
TGCGCCAGCAGCCTCCCGGACAGGGCTTACAATGAGCAGTTCTTC
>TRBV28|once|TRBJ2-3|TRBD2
CASSLWLAGGPADTQYF
TGTGCCAGCAGTTTGTGGCTAGCGGGAGGGCCAGCAGATACGCAGTATTTT